This entry features one T cell receptor beta chain sequence. This entry comes from a study of T cell responses to AZD1222 COVID-19 vaccine. The repertoire was sequenced with immunoSEQ multiplex PCR; TCRdb's copy has only in-frame clones and lacks some. The sample has more than 110,000 clones, around 90% seen once. In germline, CDR1 is MNHEY, CDR2 SVGAGI. Trimming pared 4 bases from V and 4 bases from J, leaving 4 bases between. This CDR3 region has 11 residues. This specimen consisted of peripheral blood, obtained on day 0 of AZD1222 vaccination. V is TRBV6-5 and J is TRBJ1-1; no definite D call. The clonotype was recovered from an adult in good health. The CDR3 DNA follows: TGTGCCAGCAGTTTTGGCACTGAAGCTTTCTTT. Translated, it gives CASSFGTEAFF.